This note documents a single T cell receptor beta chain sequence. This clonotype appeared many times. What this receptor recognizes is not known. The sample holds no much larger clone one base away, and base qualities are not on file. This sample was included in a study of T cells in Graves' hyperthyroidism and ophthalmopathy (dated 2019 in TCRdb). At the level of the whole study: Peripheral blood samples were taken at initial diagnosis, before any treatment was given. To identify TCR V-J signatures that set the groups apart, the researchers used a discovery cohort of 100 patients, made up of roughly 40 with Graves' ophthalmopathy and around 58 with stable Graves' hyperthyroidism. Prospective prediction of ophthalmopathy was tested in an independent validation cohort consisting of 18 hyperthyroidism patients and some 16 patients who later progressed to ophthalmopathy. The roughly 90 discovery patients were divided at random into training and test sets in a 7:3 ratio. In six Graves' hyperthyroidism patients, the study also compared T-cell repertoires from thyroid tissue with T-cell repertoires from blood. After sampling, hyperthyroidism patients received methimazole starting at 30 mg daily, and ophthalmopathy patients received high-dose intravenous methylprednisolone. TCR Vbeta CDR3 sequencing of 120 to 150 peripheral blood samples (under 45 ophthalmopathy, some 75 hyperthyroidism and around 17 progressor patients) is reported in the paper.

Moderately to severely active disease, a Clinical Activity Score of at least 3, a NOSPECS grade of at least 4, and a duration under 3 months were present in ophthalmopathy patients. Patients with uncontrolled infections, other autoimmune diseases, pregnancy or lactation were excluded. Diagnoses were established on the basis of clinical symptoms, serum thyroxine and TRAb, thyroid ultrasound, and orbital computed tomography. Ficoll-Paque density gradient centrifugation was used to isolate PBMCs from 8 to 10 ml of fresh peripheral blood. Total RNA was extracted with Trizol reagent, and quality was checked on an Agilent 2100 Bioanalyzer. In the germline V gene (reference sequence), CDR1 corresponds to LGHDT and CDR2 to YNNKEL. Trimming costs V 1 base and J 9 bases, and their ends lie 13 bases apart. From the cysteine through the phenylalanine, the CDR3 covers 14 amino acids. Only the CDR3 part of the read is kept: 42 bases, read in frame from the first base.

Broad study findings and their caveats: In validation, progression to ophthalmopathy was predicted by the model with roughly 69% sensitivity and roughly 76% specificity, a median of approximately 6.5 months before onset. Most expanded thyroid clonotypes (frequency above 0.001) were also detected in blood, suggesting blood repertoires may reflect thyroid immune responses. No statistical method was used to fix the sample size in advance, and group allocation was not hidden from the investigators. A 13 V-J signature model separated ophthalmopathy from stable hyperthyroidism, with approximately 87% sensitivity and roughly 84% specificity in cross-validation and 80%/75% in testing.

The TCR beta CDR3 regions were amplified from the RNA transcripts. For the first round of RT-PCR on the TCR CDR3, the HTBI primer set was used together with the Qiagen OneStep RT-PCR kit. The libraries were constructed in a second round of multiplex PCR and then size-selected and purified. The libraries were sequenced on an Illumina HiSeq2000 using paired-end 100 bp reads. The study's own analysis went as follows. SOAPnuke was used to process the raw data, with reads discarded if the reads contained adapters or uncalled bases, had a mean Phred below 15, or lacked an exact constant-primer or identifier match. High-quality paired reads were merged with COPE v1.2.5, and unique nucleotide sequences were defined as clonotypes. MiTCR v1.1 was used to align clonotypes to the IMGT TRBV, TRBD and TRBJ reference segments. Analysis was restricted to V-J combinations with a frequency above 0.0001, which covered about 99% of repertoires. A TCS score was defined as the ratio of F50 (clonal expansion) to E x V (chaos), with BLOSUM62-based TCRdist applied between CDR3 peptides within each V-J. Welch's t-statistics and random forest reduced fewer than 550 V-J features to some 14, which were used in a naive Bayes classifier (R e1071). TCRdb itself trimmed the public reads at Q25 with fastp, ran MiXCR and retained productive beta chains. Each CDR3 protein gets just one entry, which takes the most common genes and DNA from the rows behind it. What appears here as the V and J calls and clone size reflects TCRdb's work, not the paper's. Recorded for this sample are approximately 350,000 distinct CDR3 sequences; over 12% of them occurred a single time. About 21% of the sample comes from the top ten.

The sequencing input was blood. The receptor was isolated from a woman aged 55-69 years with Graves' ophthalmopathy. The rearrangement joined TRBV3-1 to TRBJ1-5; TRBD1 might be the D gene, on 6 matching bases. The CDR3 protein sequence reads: CASSQARGGGPQHF. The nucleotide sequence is TGTGCCAGCAGCCAAGCACGCGGAGGGGGGCCCCAGCATTTT. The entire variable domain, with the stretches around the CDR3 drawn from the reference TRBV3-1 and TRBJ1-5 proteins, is DTAVSQTPKYLVTQMGNDKSIKCEQNLGHDTMYWYKQDSKKFLKIMFSYNNKELIINETVPNRFSPKSPDKAHLNLHINSLELGDSAVYFCASSQARGGGPQHFGDGTRLSIL.